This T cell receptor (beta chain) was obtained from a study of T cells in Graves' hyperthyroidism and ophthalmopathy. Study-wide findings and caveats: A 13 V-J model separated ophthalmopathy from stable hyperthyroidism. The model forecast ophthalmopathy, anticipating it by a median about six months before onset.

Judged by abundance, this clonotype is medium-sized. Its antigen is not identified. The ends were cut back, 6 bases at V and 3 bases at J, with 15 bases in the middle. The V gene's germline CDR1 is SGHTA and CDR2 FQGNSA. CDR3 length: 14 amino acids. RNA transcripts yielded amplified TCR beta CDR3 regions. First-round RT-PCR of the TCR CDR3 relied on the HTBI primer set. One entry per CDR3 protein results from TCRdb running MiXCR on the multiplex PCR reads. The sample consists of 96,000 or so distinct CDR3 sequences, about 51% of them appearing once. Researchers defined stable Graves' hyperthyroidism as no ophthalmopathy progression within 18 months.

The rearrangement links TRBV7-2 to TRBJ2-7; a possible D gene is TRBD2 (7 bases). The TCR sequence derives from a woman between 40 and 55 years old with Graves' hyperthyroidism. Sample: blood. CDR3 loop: CASSGRGGVYEQYF. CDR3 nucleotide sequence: TGTGCCAGCAGTGGCCGCGGGGGCGTCTACGAGCAGTACTTC. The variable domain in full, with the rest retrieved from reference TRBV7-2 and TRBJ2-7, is GAGVSQSPSNKVTEKGKDVELRCDPISGHTALYWYRQSLGQGLEFLIYFQGNSAPDKSGLPSDRFSAERTGGSVSTLTIQRTQQEDSAVYLCASSGRGGVYEQYFGPGTRLTVT.